Included here is one T cell receptor beta chain sequence, with context. The data stem from a study of blood T cell repertoires in COVID-19. Repertoires were generated with immunoSEQ multiplex PCR, while TCRdb's copy carries only in-frame clones and drops some. The sample lists a few hundred thousand clones, about 87% occurring once. From germline, CDR1 is SGHNT and CDR2 YENEEA. The V end lost 3 bases, the J end lost 2 bases, and 12 bases lay between the germline ends. The CDR3 extends over 15 amino acids. Cohort assignment relied on participant-reported clinical history. J is TRBJ2-3 and V is TRBV11-3; TRBD2 might be the D (6 bases). This clonotype was obtained from a woman between 45 and 60 years old who had recovered from COVID-19. The sequencing input was PBMCs or T cells enriched from blood (not recorded which). In nucleotides, the CDR3 is TGTGCCAGCAGCTTCGGGGAGGAAAACACAGATACGCAGTATTTT. It codes for CASSFGEENTDTQYF.